This T cell receptor beta chain was identified during a study of cytomegalovirus exposure and HLA in healthy donors. Study-wide findings and caveats: The availability of immune exposure information extended only to CMV serostatus. Later analysis showed most CMV-associated TCR beta chains appearing HLA-restricted.

The PCR had 60 Vbeta and 13 Jbeta primers. This table comes from immunoSEQ multiplex PCR, and its TCRdb copy is limited to in-frame clones, with some not included. In the table there are tens of thousands of clones, 70% to 90% of which are singletons. V was pared by 3 bases and J by 4 bases, with 12 bases between. Germline-derived CDR1 and CDR2 are SQVTM and ANQGSEA. This CDR3 region has 13 residues. Remarks on this clone: The antigen remains undetermined.

This sequence originates from a woman in her twenties or thirties in good health and CMV-seronegative. The sample consisted of PBMCs. The chain recombines TRBV29-1 with TRBJ1-2; D gene uncertain. CDR3: CSVDSPKTYGYTF. The CDR3 DNA follows: TGCAGCGTTGATAGCCCGAAGACCTATGGCTACACCTTC.